This TCR beta chain was sequenced for a study of beta chain features in type 1 diabetes. Sorting that relied on CD45RO/CCR7/CD25/CD127/CD95/CD27 yielded CD4+ naive, central memory, regulatory and stem cell-like memory cells. This clone was seen only a few times. Its antigen is not identified. A single base separates this from a much larger clone, so it may be a read error. TCRB transcripts that were expressed got sequenced, as all of the isolated RNA had been reverse transcribed. Assay: immunoSEQ multiplex PCR; the TCRdb copy retains only in-frame clones and omits some. The sample has 200,000 to 300,000 clones; 27% are singletons. Study observations and caveats: The question of HLA type influencing TCRB rearrangement was one that remained unresolved here. Sampled from patients, naive, central memory and Treg TCRB repertoires appeared more similar than those sampled from healthy donors.

This clonotype originated in a man aged 30 to 45 in good health. Sequencing used central memory CD4+ T cells from blood.

The CDR3 DNA sequence: TGTGTCAGCAGCCAAATCTACAATGAGCAGTTCTTC. As protein: CVSSQIYNEQFF. V and J are TRBV7-9 and TRBJ2-1; D remains unclear. The CDR3 has 12 amino acids. Per the germline V gene, CDR1 is SEHNR and CDR2 is FQNEAQ (reference sequence).